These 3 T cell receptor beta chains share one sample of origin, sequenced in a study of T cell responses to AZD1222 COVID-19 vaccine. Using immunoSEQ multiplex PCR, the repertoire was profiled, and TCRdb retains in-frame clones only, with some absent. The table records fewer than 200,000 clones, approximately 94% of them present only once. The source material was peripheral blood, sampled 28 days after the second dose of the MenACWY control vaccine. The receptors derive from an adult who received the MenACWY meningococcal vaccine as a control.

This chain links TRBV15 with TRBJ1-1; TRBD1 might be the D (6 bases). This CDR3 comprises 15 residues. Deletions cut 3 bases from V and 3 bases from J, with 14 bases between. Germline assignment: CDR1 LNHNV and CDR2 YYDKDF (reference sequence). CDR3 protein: CATSRDVGAYTEAFF. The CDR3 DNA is TGTGCCACCAGCAGGGACGTGGGGGCTTACACTGAAGCTTTCTTT.

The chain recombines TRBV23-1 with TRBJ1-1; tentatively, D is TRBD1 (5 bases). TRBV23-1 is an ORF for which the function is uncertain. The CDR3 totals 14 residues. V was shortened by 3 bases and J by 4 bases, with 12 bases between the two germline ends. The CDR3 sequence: CASSHLGVSTEAFF. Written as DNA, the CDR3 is TGCGCCAGCAGTCACCTGGGGGTGAGCACTGAAGCTTTCTTT.

The CDR3 loop reads CASSSSTGIYSNQPQHF. The CDR3 bases are TGTGCCAGCAGTTCCTCGACAGGGATCTATAGCAATCAGCCCCAGCATTTT. The chain employs TRBV27 and TRBJ1-5; 7 positions match TRBD1. Per the germline V gene, CDR1 is MNHEY and CDR2 is SMNVEV (reference sequence). The CDR3 length is 17 residues. V shed 4 bases and J 0 bases; nucleotides not matched to a gene: 9.